These 30 T cell receptor beta chains share one sample of origin, sequenced in a study of identical twins. Each CDR3 protein is one row after TCRdb ran MiXCR on the 5' RACE reads. There are a few hundred thousand distinct CDR3 sequences in the sample; around 8% occur only once, and less than 4% lies in the top ten. The same data also contributed to another study, on yellow fever vaccine responses in identical twins.

The specimen was CD8+ T cells sorted from blood. All receptors derive from a woman aged 18-29 years in good health.

This clonotype has a handful of counts. This CDR3 is CASSLSRDRGLTEAFF. The CDR3 coding sequence is TGTGCCAGCAGTTTATCCAGGGACAGGGGGCTCACTGAAGCTTTCTTT. This chain uses TRBV27 with TRBJ1-1; 12 nucleotides agree with TRBD1. In germline, CDR1 is MNHEY, CDR2 SMNVEV (reference sequence). The trim removed 0 bases at V and 4 bases at J, leaving 3 bases unmatched. The CDR3 extends over 16 amino acids.

This clonotype was seen a few times. V gene TRBV9 combines with J gene TRBJ2-1; 7 nucleotides agree with TRBD1. In germline, CDR1 is SGDLS, CDR2 YYNGEE. Trimming removed 3 bases from V and 7 bases from J; junction bases left unmatched: 10. CDR3 length: 15 amino acids. CDR3 protein: CASSEGPRQGNEQFF. The CDR3 DNA reads TGTGCCAGCAGCGAGGGCCCCAGACAGGGAAATGAGCAGTTCTTC.

This clonotype has just a few counts. This chain connects TRBV9 to TRBJ2-1; 8 bases line up with TRBD2. This CDR3 has 17 amino acids. V shed 6 bases and J 2 bases; nucleotides not matched to a gene: 13. CDR1 is SGDLS and CDR2 is YYNGEE in the germline V gene. The CDR3 loop reads CASTNPVGGGPYNEQFF. DNA of the CDR3: TGTGCCAGCACCAACCCGGTGGGCGGGGGGCCCTACAATGAGCAGTTCTTC.

This clonotype was recorded at least ten times. The V gene is TRBV4-3, the J gene TRBJ2-7; 7 nucleotides agree with TRBD1. Germline CDR1 reads LGHNA; CDR2 reads YSLEER. After removal of 0 bases from V and 3 bases from J, the junction contained 8 bases not matched to a gene. CDR3 length equals 16 residues. The CDR3 DNA reads TGCGCCAGCAGCCAAGATCGAGGGGGCCCGAGCTACGAGCAGTACTTC. This codes for CASSQDRGGPSYEQYF.

Many counts were recorded for this clonotype. This chain joins TRBV29-1 and TRBJ2-3; 7 bases align to TRBD1. Germline assignment: CDR1 SQVTM and CDR2 ANQGSEA. The CDR3 loop spans 13 amino acids. The J segment lost 1 base and the V segment lost 3 bases, leaving 1 base of the junction unmatched. CDR3 sequence: CSVEDRRTDTQYF. The DNA for the CDR3 is TGCAGCGTTGAGGACAGGCGCACAGATACGCAGTATTTT.

V usage is TRBV7-9 and J usage is TRBJ1-1, with TRBD1 matching 11 bases. The CDR3 is made up of 16 amino acids. Looked up from germline, CDR1 is SEHNR and CDR2 is FQNEAQ (reference sequence). The ends lost 5 bases at V and 8 bases at J; junction bases unmatched: 13. CDR3 in amino acids: CASSPRTGGEVSEAFF. The CDR3 DNA reads as TGTGCCAGCAGCCCACGGACAGGGGGCGAAGTATCGGAAGCTTTCTTT.

J is TRBJ2-7 and V is TRBV7-9, with D tentatively TRBD1 (5 bases). Germline values: CDR1 SEHNR, CDR2 FQNEAQ (reference sequence). Trimming took off 6 bases at V and 6 bases at J, with 12 bases between the two ends. The CDR3 runs 12 residues. CDR3 nucleotide sequence: TGTGCCAGCAGGGACCAGGGATCCGAGCAGTACTTC. Protein sequence: CASRDQGSEQYF.

This clonotype was counted many times. This chain connects TRBV15 to TRBJ1-1, with D perhaps matching TRBD1 (5 bases). Per the germline V gene, CDR1 is LNHNV and CDR2 is YYDKDF (reference sequence). Trimming took off 0 bases at V and 3 bases at J, with 14 bases between the two ends. CDR3 size: 16 residues. CDR3 DNA: TGTGCCACCAGCAGAGATTATAGGGGTTCGGACACTGAAGCTTTCTTT. Encoded protein: CATSRDYRGSDTEAFF.

Many counts were recorded for this clonotype. CDR3 region: CASSPAGQGATNYGYTF. The CDR3, as DNA: TGCGCCAGCAGCCCGGCGGGACAGGGGGCGACTAACTATGGCTACACCTTC. This chain links TRBV5-1 with TRBJ1-2; the match to TRBD1 covers 12 bases. Germline values: CDR1 SGHRS, CDR2 YFSETQ. There are 17 residues in the CDR3. After removal of 4 bases from V and 0 bases from J, the junction contained 7 bases not matched to a gene.

This clonotype was observed many times. The chain employs TRBV28 and TRBJ2-3, with D possibly being TRBD1 (6 bases). Germline loops: CDR1 MDHEN, CDR2 SYDVKM. Trimming took 5 bases from V and 5 from J, leaving 11 bases between them. The CDR3 has 13 residues. The CDR3 DNA reads TGTGCCAGCAGTCTGACAGGAGGAGATACGCAGTATTTT. Amino acids: CASSLTGGDTQYF.

The rearrangement joins TRBV29-1 to TRBJ2-2, with a possible D match to TRBD1 (6 bases). Germline V gene lookup returns CDR1 SQVTM and CDR2 ANQGSEA. The V end was cut by 4 bases, the J end by 1 base, with 10 bases between. The CDR3 length is 14 residues. CDR3 loop: CSVAGTLNTGELFF. The CDR3 DNA follows: TGCAGCGTTGCTGGGACACTGAACACCGGGGAGCTGTTTTTT.

This clonotype was counted at least ten times. This CDR3 is CSAEGATSGSWETQYF. The CDR3 DNA follows: TGCAGCGCGGAGGGTGCAACTAGCGGGAGTTGGGAGACCCAGTACTTC. V and J are TRBV29-1 and TRBJ2-5; 11 bases are shared with TRBD2. Germline lookup yields CDR1 SQVTM and CDR2 ANQGSEA. The CDR3 has 16 amino acids. The ends lost 7 bases at V and 5 bases at J; junction bases unmatched: 15.

The rearrangement uses TRBV12-3 or TRBV12-4 and TRBJ2-5; D remains ambiguous. Trimming cost V 1 base and J 1 base, with 7 bases left between them. The CDR3 totals 14 residues. The CDR3 DNA follows: TGTGCCAGCAGTTTAGGGCAGCCCCAAGAGACCCAGTACTTC. Translation: CASSLGQPQETQYF.

This clonotype has at least ten counts. The chain recombines TRBV11-2 with TRBJ2-7; 7 bases line up with TRBD2. The CDR3 length is 17 residues. Losses at the gene ends were 0 bases for V and 0 bases for J; bases not matched to a gene: 8. Germline CDR1 reads SGHAT; CDR2 reads FQNNGV. As DNA, the CDR3 is TGTGCCAGCAGCTTAGATGATCCTAGCGGACACTCCTACGAGCAGTACTTC. This translates into CASSLDDPSGHSYEQYF.

This chain joins TRBV2 and TRBJ2-3, with D perhaps being TRBD1 or TRBD2 (6 bases each). V lost 8 bases, J lost 3 bases, and 21 bases lay in between. Germline CDR1 and CDR2: SNHLY and FYNNEI. The CDR3 length is 16 residues. The CDR3 nucleotides read TGTGCCAGCCCCGGGGGCGCTGGGCTGTTGACAGATACGCAGTATTTT. Its translation: CASPGGAGLLTDTQYF. Combining the CDR3 with reference TRBV2 and TRBJ2-3 gives the whole variable domain EPEVTQTPSHQVTQMGQEVILRCVPISNHLYFYWYRQILGQKVEFLVSFYNNEISEKSEIFDDQFSVERPDGSNFTLKIRSTKLEDSAMYFCASPGGAGLLTDTQYFGPGTRLTVL.

V is TRBV4-3 and J is TRBJ2-7; TRBD2 matches at 7 bases. The trim removed 0 bases at V and 2 bases at J, leaving 4 bases unmatched. This CDR3 spans 15 amino acids. Per germline, CDR1 LGHNA and CDR2 YSLEER. CDR3 sequence reads: CASSQDREEPYEQYF. The CDR3 nucleotides read TGCGCCAGCAGCCAAGACCGGGAGGAACCCTACGAGCAGTACTTC.

The chain uses TRBV6-5 and TRBJ2-1; TRBD2 matches at 7 bases. The germline V gene encodes CDR1 MNHEY and CDR2 SVGAGI. V lost 2 bases and J lost 7; bases outside the gene matches: 8. This CDR3 comprises 15 residues. The CDR3, as DNA: TGTGCCAGCAGTTACGACGGCGGGGGTGGGAATGAGCAGTTCTTC. This gives the protein CASSYDGGGGNEQFF.

The chain couples TRBV29-1 to TRBJ2-1; TRBD2 matches at 10 bases. Germline V gene data show CDR1 as SQVTM and CDR2 as ANQGSEA. J lost 0 bases, V lost 4 bases, and 6 bases had no gene match. This CDR3 is 16 amino acids long. This CDR3 is CSVVGASGSSYNEQFF. The CDR3 region has the DNA TGCAGCGTTGTGGGAGCTAGCGGGAGCTCCTACAATGAGCAGTTCTTC.

This clonotype was observed a few times. The chain links TRBV9 to TRBJ2-3; TRBD1 matches 10 bases. V shed 4 bases and J 2 bases; nucleotides not matched to a gene: 7. Germline lookup yields CDR1 SGDLS and CDR2 YYNGEE. The CDR3 is 16 residues long. CDR3 nucleotides: TGTGCCAGCAGCAATTGGGACAGGGGTTCCACAGATACGCAGTATTTT. It yields the protein CASSNWDRGSTDTQYF.

This clonotype was found many times. CDR3 protein: CSARTDPETGYTF. CDR3 nucleotides: TGCAGTGCGCGGACGGATCCCGAGACCGGCTACACCTTC. This sequence joins TRBV20-1 and TRBJ1-2; D is undetermined. CDR1 DFQATT and CDR2 SNEGSKA come from the germline V gene (reference sequence). V was pared by 6 bases and J by 8 bases, with 19 bases between. The CDR3 contains 13 residues.

In its sample, this clonotype was seen a few times. The rearrangement joins TRBV19 to TRBJ1-1; 8 bases are a match to TRBD1. This CDR3 has 13 residues. Germline CDR1 LNHDA, CDR2 SQIVND (reference sequence). V lost 8 bases to trimming and J lost 2 bases; unmatched junction nucleotides: 4. For the CDR3, the DNA is TGTGCCAGTTGGGACAGGCCTAACACTGAAGCTTTCTTT. Protein: CASWDRPNTEAFF. Full variable domain (remainder filled in from reference TRBV19 and TRBJ1-1): DGGITQSPKYLFRKEGQNVTLSCEQNLNHDAMYWYRQDPGQGLRLIYYSQIVNDFQKGDIAEGYSVSREKKESFPLTVTSAQKNPTAFYLCASWDRPNTEAFFGQGTRLTVV.

This clonotype turned up a few times. The chain combines TRBV5-5 with TRBJ1-2; tentative D call: TRBD1 (5 bases). V was shortened by 4 bases and J by 1 base, with 11 bases between the two germline ends. The CDR3 sequence is 14 residues long. CDR1 is SGHKS, CDR2 YYEKEE, per germline (reference sequence). This CDR3 reads CASSQDTNNYGYTF. DNA of the CDR3: TGTGCCAGCAGCCAGGACACTAATAACTATGGCTACACCTTC.

This clonotype was recorded at least ten times. The chain links TRBV7-9 to TRBJ2-1, with D tentatively TRBD1 (6 bases). V lost 5 bases and J lost 6, with 20 bases in between. The CDR3 sequence is 16 residues long. Germline V gene data show CDR1 as SEHNR and CDR2 as FQNEAQ (reference sequence). The CDR3 coding sequence is TGTGCCAGCAGCCGAGGCGGGCAGGGGTTATTCAATGAGCAGTTCTTC. Translation gives CASSRGGQGLFNEQFF.

The chain has TRBV7-3 and TRBJ2-3; 7 bases match TRBD1. Trimming removed 2 bases from V and 6 bases from J; junction bases left unmatched: 5. This CDR3 is 14 amino acids long. Germline assignment: CDR1 SGHTA and CDR2 FQGTGA. In DNA form, the CDR3 reads TGTGCCAGCAGCTTATACAGGGGTGCGGATACGCAGTATTTT. Translation: CASSLYRGADTQYF.

CDR3 DNA: TGTGCCAGCAGCTCCCCCCTGGGGACGAGCTCCTACGAGCAGTACTTC. Its translation: CASSSPLGTSSYEQYF. This chain joins TRBV7-9 and TRBJ2-7; D tentatively fits TRBD1 or TRBD2 (5 bases each). Trimming pared 4 bases from V and 0 bases from J, leaving 16 bases between. Germline values: CDR1 SEHNR, CDR2 FQNEAQ (reference sequence). CDR3 length: 16 residues. Full variable domain (remainder filled in from reference TRBV7-9 and TRBJ2-7): DTGVSQNPRHKITKRGQNVTFRCDPISEHNRLYWYRQTLGQGPEFLTYFQNEAQLEKSRLLSDRFSAERPKGSFSTLEIQRTEQGDSAMYLCASSSPLGTSSYEQYFGPGTRLTVT.

This clonotype showed up just a few times. The chain carries TRBV4-2 and TRBJ2-7; D uncertain. CDR1 and CDR2 from the germline V gene are LGHNA and YNFKEQ. The CDR3 runs to 11 residues. V was clipped by 0 bases and J by 6 bases, with 3 bases between them. CDR3 sequence (DNA): TGTGCCAGCAGCCAAGACTTCGAGCAGTACTTC. This sequence encodes CASSQDFEQYF.

The V call is TRBV6-6, the J call TRBJ1-2; TRBD1 matches 9 bases. Looked up from germline, CDR1 is MNHNY and CDR2 is SVGAGI (reference sequence). Losses at the gene ends were 9 bases for V and 3 bases for J; bases not matched to a gene: 2. The length of the CDR3 is 12 residues. The CDR3 sequence is CASGTGHYGYTF. The CDR3 bases are TGTGCCAGTGGGACAGGGCACTATGGCTACACCTTC.

This clonotype occurred a few times. CDR3: CASSFRDRSLYEQYF. CDR3 DNA sequence: TGTGCCAGCAGTTTTCGCGACAGGAGCTTATACGAGCAGTACTTC. The rearrangement joins TRBV27 to TRBJ2-7, with a possible D match to TRBD1 (6 bases). The CDR3 loop spans 15 amino acids. Germline CDR1 is MNHEY and CDR2 is SMNVEV (reference sequence). Trimming cost V 3 bases and J 4 bases, with 16 bases left between them.

The gene calls are TRBV7-8 and TRBJ2-5; D is undetermined. V was pared by 0 bases and J by 2 bases, with 16 bases between. The V gene's germline CDR1 is SGHVS and CDR2 FQNEAQ. This CDR3 spans 17 amino acids. The CDR3 DNA sequence: TGTGCCAGCAGCTTAGCTTGGTTAGGGCTGTTTCAAGAGACCCAGTACTTC. Encoded protein: CASSLAWLGLFQETQYF.

This clonotype has a count of ten or more. The chain employs TRBV7-9 and TRBJ1-2, with 7 bases aligning to TRBD1. Trimming took 2 bases from V and 14 from J; bases not matched to a gene: 8. The CDR3 extends over 12 amino acids. Germline V gene sequence: CDR1 SEHNR, CDR2 FQNEAQ (reference sequence). CDR3 sequence: CASSLQGQEYTF. CDR3 DNA sequence: TGTGCCAGCAGCTTACAAGGACAGGAGTATACCTTC.